This entry lists 27 T cell receptor beta chains sequenced from one sample in a study of cytomegalovirus exposure and HLA in healthy donors. Primers included in the PCR were 60 Vbeta and 13 Jbeta primers. Clones were sequenced by immunoSEQ multiplex PCR, and TCRdb holds only the in-frame ones, with some missing. Its table lists 80,000 to 100,000 clones. The sample taken for sequencing was PBMCs. These receptors were obtained from a man aged 50-59 years in good health and CMV-seropositive.

The chain has TRBV6-5 and TRBJ1-2; D unclear. The CDR3 length is 14 residues. The germline gives CDR1 MNHEY, CDR2 SVGAGI. Trimming stripped 5 bases from V and 5 bases from J, with 15 bases between. The CDR3 sequence: CASSPRRQGYGYTF. CDR3 sequence (DNA): TGTGCCAGCAGTCCCAGGAGGCAAGGATATGGCTACACCTTC.

The V call is TRBV5-6, the J call TRBJ2-7, with 10 bases identical to TRBD2. The germline CDR1 and CDR2 sequences are SGHDT and YYEEEE. The V gene end was trimmed by 4 bases and the J gene end by 13 bases; junction bases not matched to a gene: 14. This CDR3 is 14 amino acids long. CDR3 sequence: CASSPLQNPSGRYF. In DNA form, the CDR3 reads TGTGCCAGCAGCCCATTGCAGAATCCTAGCGGGAGATACTTC.

V gene TRBV14 combines with J gene TRBJ2-7; TRBD2 is a possible D gene (5 bases). CDR1 and CDR2 (germline): SGHDN, FVKESK. The CDR3 is 17 residues long. The V end lost 3 bases, the J end lost 0 bases, and 18 bases lay between the germline ends. DNA of the CDR3: TGTGCCAGCAGCCAGAAGGGTTCTCTTACTAGCTCCTACGAGCAGTACTTC. Translating gives CASSQKGSLTSSYEQYF.

V gene TRBV30 combines with J gene TRBJ2-1, with 9 bases lining up with TRBD2. CDR3 length equals 13 residues. Germline CDR1 is GTSNPN and CDR2 is SVGIG (reference sequence). V gave up 7 bases and J gave up 2 bases; unmatched junction bases: 3. CDR3: CAYSGSPYNEQFF. Written as DNA, the CDR3 is TGTGCCTATAGCGGGAGTCCCTACAATGAGCAGTTCTTC.

As to this clone: One end of the junction fails to match germline, which may point to a read error. V gene TRBV4-2 combines with J gene TRBJ2-3; weak D call: TRBD2 (5 bases). The CDR3 is 14 amino acids. Germline V gene data show CDR1 as LGHNA and CDR2 as YNFKEQ. CDR3 region: CASSQDRYWEPRDF. CDR3 coding DNA: TGTGCCAGCAGCCAAGACCGGTATTGGGAGCCGCGGGATTTT.

The chain carries TRBV19 and TRBJ1-6, with TRBD1 matching over 8 bases. Losses at the gene ends were 6 bases for V and 10 bases for J; bases not matched to a gene: 5. The CDR3 has 13 residues. Germline V gene data show CDR1 as LNHDA and CDR2 as SQIVND (reference sequence). CDR3: CASRGQATSPLHF. CDR3 nucleotides: TGTGCCAGTAGGGGACAGGCTACCTCACCCCTCCACTTT.

The chain links TRBV5-6 to TRBJ1-2; D not certain. V was shortened by 4 bases and J by 1 base, with 5 bases between the two germline ends. The CDR3 has 12 residues. The germline gives CDR1 SGHDT, CDR2 YYEEEE. The CDR3 nucleotides read TGTGCCAGCAGCCGAGATAACTATGGCTACACCTTC. Translating gives CASSRDNYGYTF.

This rearrangement joins TRBV30 to TRBJ1-6; tentatively, D is TRBD1 (6 bases). The germline CDR1 and CDR2 sequences are GTSNPN and SVGIG (reference sequence). Trimming left V 7 bases short and J 0 bases short, with 10 bases between. The CDR3 is 14 residues long. The CDR3 region is CALQGSSYNSPLHF. In DNA form, the CDR3 reads TGTGCCTTGCAGGGGAGCTCCTATAATTCACCCCTCCACTTT.

This chain's CDR3 is CASSPRTSGHTDTQYF. CDR3 coding DNA: TGTGCCAGCAGCCCCCGGACTAGCGGGCACACAGATACGCAGTATTTT. V usage is TRBV7-9 and J usage is TRBJ2-3; TRBD2 matches at 11 bases. V gave up 5 bases and J gave up 2 bases; unmatched junction bases: 6. The CDR3 extends over 16 amino acids. Germline CDR1 SEHNR, CDR2 FQNEAQ (reference sequence).

This chain joins TRBV19 and TRBJ2-3; 11 bases line up with TRBD2. This CDR3 comprises 16 residues. J gave up 3 bases and V 6 bases, and 8 bases lay outside the gene matches. CDR1 LNHDA and CDR2 SQIVND come from the germline V gene (reference sequence). The chain's CDR3 is CASRALTSGRTDTQYF. CDR3 DNA sequence: TGTGCCAGTAGGGCCCTTACTAGCGGGAGAACAGATACGCAGTATTTT.

V gene TRBV9 combines with J gene TRBJ2-3; 8 bases agree with TRBD2. After removal of 0 bases from V and 6 bases from J, the junction contained 6 bases not matched to a gene. Germline V gives CDR1 SGDLS, CDR2 YYNGEE. This CDR3 contains 15 residues. CDR3 DNA: TGTGCCAGCAGCGTAGCTCTCCGGGAGGGGGATACGCAGTATTTT. Translated: CASSVALREGDTQYF.

CDR3 residues: CASSDPRRGGGYTF. In DNA form, the CDR3 reads TGTGCCAGCAGCGACCCCCGTCGGGGGGGCGGCTACACCTTC. This chain joins TRBV5-4 and TRBJ1-2; a possible D gene is TRBD1 (6 bases). Per germline, CDR1 SGHNT and CDR2 YYREEE (reference sequence). With 4 bases removed from V and 8 bases from J, the gap between germline ends came to 18 bases. The CDR3 extends over 14 amino acids.

This chain links TRBV5-1 with TRBJ2-5; 9 bases are a match to TRBD2. Trimming at V came to 2 bases and at J to 2 bases, leaving 7 bases not matched to a gene. The CDR3 consists of 16 residues. Germline CDR1 is SGHRS and CDR2 is YFSETQ. CDR3 sequence (DNA): TGCGCCAGCAGCTTAGCGGGAGGACCTACACAAGAGACCCAGTACTTC. Translation gives CASSLAGGPTQETQYF.

The chain has TRBV5-1 and TRBJ2-7; 11 bases match TRBD2. CDR3 size: 16 residues. Trimming took 0 bases from V and 2 from J; bases not matched to a gene: 4. In germline, CDR1 is SGHRS, CDR2 YFSETQ. CDR3 coding DNA: TGCGCCAGCAGCTTGGGGCTAGCGGGAGGTCCCTACGAGCAGTACTTC. This codes for CASSLGLAGGPYEQYF.

This chain connects TRBV29-1 to TRBJ2-2; TRBD2 matches at 7 bases. The germline V gene has CDR1 SQVTM and CDR2 ANQGSEA. The V gene end was trimmed by 4 bases and the J gene end by 3 bases; junction bases not matched to a gene: 5. CDR3 length: 14 amino acids. The CDR3 nucleotides are TGCAGCGTTGCGGGGACTACGCACACCGGGGAGCTGTTTTTT. Translation gives CSVAGTTHTGELFF.

The chain carries TRBV28 and TRBJ1-1; possible D gene TRBD1, 5 bases. Between the trimmed V and J ends, which lost 5 bases and 3 bases, there was a span of 16 bases. Germline V gene data show CDR1 as MDHEN and CDR2 as SYDVKM. CDR3 length: 15 amino acids. The DNA for the CDR3 is TGTGCCAGCAGTCTACCGGTGGGGGGTTACACTGAAGCTTTCTTT. This gives the protein CASSLPVGGYTEAFF.

As DNA, the CDR3 is TGTGCCAGCAGCACCGGACAGCCCGGGGCTGAAAAACTGTTTTTT. This codes for CASSTGQPGAEKLFF. The V and J genes are TRBV7-2 and TRBJ1-4, with TRBD1 as a possible D gene (6 bases). V was trimmed by 5 bases and J by 7 bases, leaving 17 bases between them. The germline V gene has CDR1 SGHTA and CDR2 FQGNSA. This CDR3 spans 15 amino acids.

The V gene is TRBV5-4, the J gene TRBJ1-1, with D maybe TRBD1 (6 bases). Looked up from germline, CDR1 is SGHNT and CDR2 is YYREEE (reference sequence). V was trimmed by 7 bases and J by 1 base, leaving 11 bases between them. There are 13 residues in the CDR3. The CDR3 loop reads CASQQGWNTEAFF. The CDR3 nucleotides are TGTGCCAGCCAACAGGGATGGAACACTGAAGCTTTCTTT. The full variable domain, with the rest looked up from reference TRBV5-4 and TRBJ1-1, is ETGVTQSPTHLIKTRGQQVTLRCSSQSGHNTVSWYQQALGQGPQFIFQYYREEENGRGNFPPRFSGLQFPNYSSELNVNALELDDSALYLCASQQGWNTEAFFGQGTRLTVV.

This chain links TRBV9 with TRBJ2-5; 9 bases agree with TRBD1. CDR3 length: 14 amino acids. Trimming took 3 bases from V and 5 from J; bases not matched to a gene: 5. Germline V lookup: CDR1 SGDLS, CDR2 YYNGEE. CDR3 in amino acids: CASSEQGARETQYF. The CDR3 nucleotides read TGTGCCAGCAGCGAACAGGGGGCGAGGGAGACCCAGTACTTC.

The chain is built from TRBV25-1 and TRBJ1-4; 7 nucleotides line up with TRBD1. The CDR3 spans 15 residues. Germline CDR1 and CDR2: MGHDK and SYGVNS. V lost 6 bases, J lost 3 bases, and 7 bases stayed unmatched. In DNA, the CDR3 is TGTGCCAGCAGCCTGGGACAGCTCGCTAATGAAAAACTGTTTTTT. Amino acid sequence: CASSLGQLANEKLFF. The full variable domain, in which reference TRBV25-1 and TRBJ1-4 provide the parts outside the CDR3, is EADIYQTPRYLVIGTGKKITLECSQTMGHDKMYWYQQDPGMELHLIHYSYGVNSTEKGDLSSESTVSRIRTEHFPLTLESARPSHTSQYLCASSLGQLANEKLFFGSGTQLSVL.

The genes are TRBV30 and TRBJ1-1; D is possibly TRBD1 (6 bases). Germline V CDR1 and CDR2: GTSNPN, SVGIG (reference sequence). This CDR3 spans 12 amino acids. Trimming cost V 5 bases and J 1 base, with 8 bases left between them. The CDR3 protein is CAWGQSNTEAFF. The CDR3 region has the DNA TGTGCCTGGGGACAGTCGAACACTGAAGCTTTCTTT.

The V gene is TRBV30, the J gene TRBJ2-7; the D gene is possibly TRBD1 (5 bases). The V and J ends lost 1 base and 7 bases respectively, with 14 bases between them. Germline V lookup: CDR1 GTSNPN, CDR2 SVGIG (reference sequence). There are 13 residues in the CDR3. The CDR3 spells CAWSGQTSGEQYF. The CDR3 DNA follows: TGTGCCTGGAGTGGACAGACGTCCGGGGAGCAGTACTTC.

This chain links TRBV6-5 with TRBJ2-5, with D unresolved. Matching the DNA end better, TRBJ2-7 makes the J call doubtful. The CDR3 runs 15 residues. The germline gives CDR1 MNHEY, CDR2 SVGAGI. CDR3 in DNA: TGTGCCAGCAGTCTCAAGTACCTCGTGGACTACGAGCAGTACTTC. This translates into CASSLKYLVDYEQYF.

This chain joins TRBV6-5 and TRBJ1-1; 7 positions match TRBD1. There are 12 residues in the CDR3. After removal of 2 bases from V and 7 bases from J, the junction contained 1 base not matched to a gene. Germline V gene lookup returns CDR1 MNHEY and CDR2 SVGAGI. The CDR3 loop reads CASSYAGGEAFF. CDR3 nucleotide sequence: TGTGCCAGCAGTTACGCAGGGGGTGAAGCTTTCTTT.

This chain joins TRBV6-1 and TRBJ2-3, with 7 bases fitting TRBD1. V lost 2 bases and J lost 2; bases outside the gene matches: 4. The germline gives CDR1 MNHNS, CDR2 SASEGT. The CDR3 covers 15 residues. CDR3 amino acids: CASSEQGVVTDTQYF. The DNA of the CDR3 is TGTGCCAGCAGTGAACAGGGGGTAGTCACAGATACGCAGTATTTT.

This sequence joins TRBV5-1 and TRBJ2-7, with D possibly TRBD1 on 6 matching bases. V was shortened by 0 bases and J by 2 bases, with 9 bases between the two germline ends. This CDR3 has 14 amino acids. Germline V gene sequence: CDR1 SGHRS, CDR2 YFSETQ. CDR3 region: CASSLVAGAYEQYF. The DNA for the CDR3 is TGCGCCAGCAGCTTGGTCGCAGGGGCCTACGAGCAGTACTTC.

The rearrangement joins TRBV4-3 to TRBJ1-3; D might be TRBD1 (5 bases). V lost 0 bases to trimming and J lost 0 bases, with 12 bases between them. The germline CDR1 and CDR2 sequences are LGHNA and YSLEER. This CDR3 contains 17 residues. The CDR3 sequence is CASSQDPGLSSGNTIYF. The CDR3 DNA reads TGCGCCAGCAGCCAAGATCCGGGACTCAGCTCTGGAAACACCATATATTTT.